The rows below give T cell receptor beta chains drawn from one sample of a study of identical twins. In TCRdb, the 5' RACE reads were re-called with MiXCR into one record per CDR3 protein. The data contain approximately 590,000 distinct CDR3 sequences, 9.5% to 10% of them singletons. These data were also reused for a study on yellow fever vaccine responses in identical twins.

The sample consisted of PBMCs. The receptors shown here come from a woman aged 18-30 years in good health. The CDR3 runs from the conserved cysteine through the conserved F or W. A D gene is named only where the DNA matches it firmly. Clone size is shown for a subset of rows, as once, few, many or a class of expanded clone.

CDR3nt	CDR3aa	v_gene	len	d_gene	j_gene	abundance
TGTGCCAGCAGCGATGTGTTCTTGGGCGCAGATACGCAGTATTTT	CASSDVFLGADTQYF	TRBV7-9	15	-	TRBJ2-3	-
TGTGCCAGCAGCTCTCTTACACAGGGGTACGAGCAGTACTTC	CASSSLTQGYEQYF	TRBV7-2	14	TRBD1	TRBJ2-7	-
TGCAGTGCTAGGGGCAGGGCCTACAATGAGCAGTTCTTC	CSARGRAYNEQFF	TRBV20-1	13	-	TRBJ2-1	many
TGTGCCAGTACACCAGGGACTACGTTATTCGGGCAGTTCTTC	CASTPGTTLFGQFF	TRBV19	14	TRBD2	TRBJ2-1	-
TGCAGCGCCAGGGGACTAGCGGGAAATGAGCAGTTCTTC	CSARGLAGNEQFF	TRBV29-1	13	TRBD2	TRBJ2-1	few
TGTGCCAGCAGCTTATCTCTAGCGGGGGGGCCTATAGATACGCAGTATTTT	CASSLSLAGGPIDTQYF	TRBV7-2	17	TRBD2	TRBJ2-3	many
TGTGCCAGCAGCTACCAGACCGGGGAGCTGTTTTTT	CASSYQTGELFF	TRBV7-9	12	-	TRBJ2-2	few
TGCAGTGCTAGAAAGGGAGGAGACACTGAAGCTTTCTTT	CSARKGGDTEAFF	TRBV20-1	13	-	TRBJ1-1	many
TGTGCCAGCAGCCGACGAGGGACTAGCGGGAACACCGGGGAGCTGTTTTTT	CASSRRGTSGNTGELFF	TRBV3-1	17	TRBD2	TRBJ2-2	many
TGTGCCAGCAGTTTACGTAGCGGGGGATCCTACGAGCAGTACTTC	CASSLRSGGSYEQYF	TRBV12-3/TRBV12-4	15	TRBD2	TRBJ2-7	many
TGTGCCAGCAGTTACCAGACGTACGAGCAGTACTTC	CASSYQTYEQYF	TRBV6-6	12	-	TRBJ2-7	many
TGTGCCATCAGTGCCCTTGGAGGGGTGAGCACAGATACGCAGTATTTT	CAISALGGVSTDTQYF	TRBV10-3	16	-	TRBJ2-3	few
TGTGCCAGCAGCTTGGTAGCGGGAGGGCCCCATGAGCAGTTCTTC	CASSLVAGGPHEQFF	TRBV5-5	15	TRBD2	TRBJ2-1	many
TGTGCCAGCAGCGCCCAAGGAAACACTGAAGCTTTCTTT	CASSAQGNTEAFF	TRBV2	13	-	TRBJ1-1	-
TGTGCCAGCAGTGCCGGGACGGAGTACAATGAGCAGTTCTTC	CASSAGTEYNEQFF	TRBV6-1	14	-	TRBJ2-1	-
TGCGCCAGCAGCTTGGCCGATAGAACAGACCAGGAGACCCAGTACTTC	CASSLADRTDQETQYF	TRBV5-1	16	-	TRBJ2-5	-
TGTGCCAGCAGCGATTACCGGGAACAAGAGACCCAGTACTTC	CASSDYREQETQYF	TRBV28	14	-	TRBJ2-5	few
TGTGCCAGCAGCCAATATTCGCGAGTATACGAGCAGTACTTC	CASSQYSRVYEQYF	TRBV3-1	14	-	TRBJ2-7	-
TGTGCCAGCAGTTACTCTTGGGGTCGGACTGAAGCTTTCTTT	CASSYSWGRTEAFF	TRBV6-2/TRBV6-3	14	-	TRBJ1-1	few
TGTGCCAGCAGCTCAGTACTAGCGGCCCTCTACAATGAGCAGTTCTTC	CASSSVLAALYNEQFF	TRBV11-2	16	TRBD2	TRBJ2-1	-
TGTGCCAGCAGCCAAGATCAGGGGAGGAAGCAGTACTTC	CASSQDQGRKQYF	TRBV3-1	13	-	TRBJ2-7	few
TGCGCCAGTTCCCTAGGAGGAGAAAACAATGAGCAGTTCTTC	CASSLGGENNEQFF	TRBV5-1	14	-	TRBJ2-1	many
TGCGCCAGCAGCTTGGCCCCGGACAGGGGGCTTACTAATGAAAAACTGTTTTTT	CASSLAPDRGLTNEKLFF	TRBV5-1	18	TRBD1	TRBJ1-4	-
TGTGCCAGCAGACGAGTAGCGGGGGGTCTGACAGACTCCTACAATGAGCAGTTCTTC	CASRRVAGGLTDSYNEQFF	TRBV2	19	TRBD2	TRBJ2-1	few
TGTGCCAGCAGAAATAGGGGGGGTAGCAATCAGCCCCAGCATTTT	CASRNRGGSNQPQHF	TRBV12-3/TRBV12-4	15	-	TRBJ1-5	-
TGCGCCAGCAGTCAATCGCCGGGGGGTATAGGAGAGCAGTACTTC	CASSQSPGGIGEQYF	TRBV23-1	15	TRBD2	TRBJ2-7	-
TGTGCCAGGGGACAGTCCACCGGGGAGCTGTTTTTT	CARGQSTGELFF	TRBV10-3	12	TRBD1	TRBJ2-2	many
TGTGCTAGCAGCTTAAGACAGGGCGATCAGCCCCAGCATTTT	CASSLRQGDQPQHF	TRBV7-7	14	TRBD1	TRBJ1-5	-
TGTGCCAGCAGCCAAGTAAGGGGACCGATTACTGAAGCTTTCTTT	CASSQVRGPITEAFF	TRBV14	15	-	TRBJ1-1	-
TGTGCCACCAGCAGAGATGCCGTGGGGATTCAGTACTTC	CATSRDAVGIQYF	TRBV15	13	-	TRBJ2-4	few
TGTGCCAGCAGTGAAAGTTGGGCCAGGGACTACGAGCAGTACTTC	CASSESWARDYEQYF	TRBV2	15	-	TRBJ2-7	many
TGTGCCAGCAGTTTAAATTTTGCGGGCGGGGCTGGCGGCTACACCTTC	CASSLNFAGGAGGYTF	TRBV12-3/TRBV12-4	16	-	TRBJ1-2	-
TGTGCCAGCAGCTTCACCGGGGGCGGGGAAGCTTTCTTT	CASSFTGGGEAFF	TRBV7-9	13	-	TRBJ1-1	many
TGCGCCAGCAGTCAGGGGACGTTAGCCAAAAACATTCAGTACTTC	CASSQGTLAKNIQYF	TRBV5-1	15	-	TRBJ2-4	-
TGTGCCAGCAGTGAAGACGGACACTCCACAGATACGCAGTATTTT	CASSEDGHSTDTQYF	TRBV6-1	15	-	TRBJ2-3	few
TGTGCCAGCTGGACGGCCACCTACGAGCAGTACTTC	CASWTATYEQYF	TRBV6-5	12	-	TRBJ2-7	many
TGTGCCAGCAGCCAAGTCGTGGGAGGGCCGGATGAGCAGTACTTC	CASSQVVGGPDEQYF	TRBV14	15	TRBD2	TRBJ2-7	few
TGTGCCAGCAGCCAAGATCCCGATGAGCAGTTCTTC	CASSQDPDEQFF	TRBV3-1	12	-	TRBJ2-1	-
TGTGCCAGCAGTTCCTCTGGGATTCAGCCCCAGCATTTT	CASSSSGIQPQHF	TRBV27	13	-	TRBJ1-5	-
TGTACCACCGGGACTAGCGGGGGGACAGATACGCAGTATTTT	CTTGTSGGTDTQYF	TRBV10-3	14	TRBD2	TRBJ2-3	-